This T cell receptor (beta chain) was recovered during a study of CD4+ T cells in melanoma. The CDR3 runs to 15 residues. The V gene's germline CDR1 is SGHRS and CDR2 YFSETQ. Trimming pared 4 bases from V and 10 bases from J, leaving 18 bases between. Libraries were prepared by immunoSEQ multiplex PCR; TCRdb keeps only in-frame clonotypes and omits some of them. The data show 90,000 to 130,000 clones, with approximately 92% seen just once and approximately 3.5% held by the top ten. The receptor was derived from a human donor with melanoma. The chain combines TRBV5-1 with TRBJ1-6, with a weak D call TRBD1 (5 bases). The specimen was peripheral blood. CDR3 amino acids: CASSPDGGSESPLHF. CDR3 bases: TGCGCCAGCAGCCCCGACGGGGGTAGTGAGTCACCCCTCCACTTT. The full variable domain, with the rest looked up from reference TRBV5-1 and TRBJ1-6, is KAGVTQTPRYLIKTRGQQVTLSCSPISGHRSVSWYQQTPGQGLQFLFEYFSETQRNKGNFPGRFSGRQFSNSRSEMNVSTLELGDSALYLCASSPDGGSESPLHFGNGTRLTVT.